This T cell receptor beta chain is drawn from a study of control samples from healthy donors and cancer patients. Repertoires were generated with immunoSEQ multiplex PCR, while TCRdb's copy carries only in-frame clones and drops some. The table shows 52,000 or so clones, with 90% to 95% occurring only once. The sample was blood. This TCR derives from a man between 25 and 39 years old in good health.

The CDR3 bases are TGTGCCAGCAGCTCCGGACGGAAAAGAGGAGAGACCCAGTACTTC. Protein: CASSSGRKRGETQYF. The V and J genes are TRBV7-2 and TRBJ2-5; D remains ambiguous. V was cut by 4 bases and J by 4 bases, with 16 bases left in between. This CDR3 spans 15 amino acids. Germline V gene sequence: CDR1 SGHTA, CDR2 FQGNSA.